These 21 T cell receptor beta chains came from one sample sequenced in a study of T-cell reconstitution after alpha-beta-depleted transplantation in children. This sample's TCRbeta library carried unique molecular identifier barcodes. TCRdb re-called the PCR reads with MiXCR, one entry per CDR3 protein. The repertoire holds about 580,000 distinct CDR3 sequences, with roughly 23% as singletons. The starting material was PBMCs, mostly from graft donor cells, obtained 360 days after TCRalphabeta/CD19-depleted stem cell transplant. These receptors came from a boy younger than two who had a stem cell transplant for acute myeloid leukemia, so the T cells may come from the graft donor.

The chain recombines TRBV21-1 with TRBJ2-1; TRBD1, the table's D call, lacks a check against the DNA. TRBV21-1 represents a pseudogene. CDR3 size: 13 residues. As DNA, the CDR3 is TGTGCCAGCAGCCCAGGGGCGGCCGATGAGCAGTTCTTC. Translated: CASSPGAADEQFF.

This clonotype was counted only a few times. At one end, the junction sequence differs from germline, possibly due to a read error. This chain links TRBV29-1 with TRBJ2-3; tentative D call: TRBD1 (5 bases). The CDR3 length is 13 residues. Germline assignment: CDR1 SQVTM and CDR2 ANQGSEA. The DNA for the CDR3 is TGCAGCGTAGAAGGGGTTGGGGCAGATACGCAGTATTTT. The encoded protein is CSVEGVGADTQYF.

A few counts support this clonotype. This chain links TRBV20-1 with TRBJ2-3; 7 bases are a match to TRBD1. The length of the CDR3 is 14 residues. CDR1 is DFQATT and CDR2 is SNEGSKA in the germline V gene (reference sequence). J gave up 4 bases and V 5 bases, and 9 bases lay outside the gene matches. CDR3 nucleotides: TGCAGTGCTTCAGGGGGAAGGTTCCCAGATACGCAGTATTTT. Encoded protein: CSASGGRFPDTQYF.

This clonotype was picked up many times. The chain is built from TRBV11-3 and TRBJ2-7, with D perhaps TRBD1 (5 bases). This CDR3 region has 14 residues. The V and J ends lost 2 bases and 4 bases respectively, with 12 bases between them. CDR1 and CDR2 (germline): SGHNT, YENEEA. In DNA, the CDR3 is TGTGCCAGCAGCTTAAGGGGCAAGTCGTACGAGCAGTACTTC. It translates to CASSLRGKSYEQYF. Based on the CDR3 plus reference TRBV11-3 and TRBJ2-7, the full variable domain is EAGVVQSPRYKIIEKKQPVAFWCNPISGHNTLYWYLQNLGQGPELLIRYENEEAVDDSQLPKDRFSAERLKGVDSTLKIQPAELGDSAVYLCASSLRGKSYEQYFGPGTRLTVT.

This clonotype was seen a few times. The germline gene is not matched at one end of the junction; a read error may be the cause. The chain is built from TRBV20-1 and TRBJ2-7, with D possibly being TRBD1 (6 bases). The CDR3 is 15 residues long. Germline values: CDR1 DFQATT, CDR2 SNEGSKA (reference sequence). The CDR3 DNA is TGCAGTGCCAGAGGGGCAGGGGAAAGAATCTACGAGCAGTACTTC. Translating gives CSARGAGERIYEQYF.

This clonotype was seen many times. V and J are TRBV18 and TRBJ1-1, with TRBD1 identical over 7 bases. The V segment lost 3 bases and the J segment 1 base; nucleotides outside the gene matches: 2. This CDR3 comprises 14 residues. Germline assignment: CDR1 KGHSH and CDR2 LQKENI. CDR3 DNA sequence: TGTGCCAGCTCACCGGGACAGCAGAACACTGAAGCTTTCTTT. Protein: CASSPGQQNTEAFF.

The table lists this clonotype with a few counts. The chain links TRBV4-3 to TRBJ2-3; 9 positions agree with TRBD2. This CDR3 region has 17 residues. V gave up 1 base and J gave up 1 base; unmatched junction bases: 6. Germline V gene data show CDR1 as LGHNA and CDR2 as YSLEER. The CDR3 sequence is CASSQGRASGGTDTQYF. CDR3 coding DNA: TGCGCCAGCAGCCAAGGAAGGGCTAGCGGGGGCACAGATACGCAGTATTTT.

This clonotype occurred many times. This chain joins TRBV12-3 or TRBV12-4 and TRBJ2-2; TRBD1 is a possible D gene (6 bases). The CDR3 runs to 11 residues. Trimming took off 7 bases at V and 6 bases at J, with 6 bases between the two ends. CDR3 sequence: CASTGAGELFF. The CDR3 DNA sequence: TGTGCCAGCACAGGGGCCGGGGAGCTGTTTTTT.

This clonotype was counted a few times. The J gene is TRBJ2-2, the V gene TRBV15; D possibly corresponds to TRBD2 (7 bases). The CDR3 sequence is 21 residues long. The germline gives CDR1 LNHNV, CDR2 YYDKDF (reference sequence). V lost 1 base, J lost 0 bases, and 24 bases lay in between. The CDR3 here is CATSRAAGGTTRLPNTGELFF. The CDR3 DNA follows: TGTGCCACCAGCAGAGCGGCCGGGGGGACAACAAGGCTCCCGAACACCGGGGAGCTGTTTTTT.

There are a few counts of this clonotype. One end of the junction does not line up with germline, which may come from a read error. The chain is built from TRBV20-1 and TRBJ1-1; a possible D gene is TRBD1 (6 bases). CDR1 is DFQATT and CDR2 is SNEGSKA in the germline V gene (reference sequence). The CDR3 has 15 residues. CDR3 coding DNA: TGCTGTGCTAGAGATCCGGGGGGCAGGGACACTGAAGCTTTCTTT. Protein product: CCARDPGGRDTEAFF.

The genes are TRBV6-1 and TRBJ2-1; D might be TRBD1 or TRBD2, each matching 5 bases. Germline loops: CDR1 MNHNS, CDR2 SASEGT. With 6 bases removed from V and 0 bases from J, the gap between germline ends came to 18 bases. The CDR3 is 17 amino acids. The CDR3 DNA sequence: TGTGCCAGCAGACCCTCGGCTGGGGGAAGCTCCTACAATGAGCAGTTCTTC. Translated, it gives CASRPSAGGSSYNEQFF.

This clonotype was detected ten times or more. The chain recombines TRBV6-2 or TRBV6-3 with TRBJ2-6; D is undetermined. The CDR3 totals 13 residues. The germline V gene has CDR1 MNHEY and CDR2 SVGEGT. V lost 6 bases and J 0 bases, leaving 3 bases between the germline ends. In DNA form, the CDR3 reads TGTGCCAGCAGAAACTCTGGGGCCAACGTCCTGACTTTC. Its protein product is CASRNSGANVLTF.

This clonotype was counted between two and nine times. The chain recombines TRBV6-2 or TRBV6-3 with TRBJ2-1, with D possibly matching TRBD2 (6 bases). Germline V CDR1 and CDR2: MNHEY, SVGEGT. The CDR3 extends over 16 amino acids. V was trimmed by 2 bases and J by 7 bases, leaving 18 bases between them. The CDR3 region has the DNA TGTGCCAGCAGTTACGCGGGACGAACCACTTTTAATGAGCAGTTCTTC. It specifies CASSYAGRTTFNEQFF.

This clonotype appeared a few times. This sequence joins TRBV7-1 and TRBJ2-7, with 9 nucleotides matching TRBD1. TRBV7-1 is noted as an ORF with a role that remains uncertain. The V gene end was trimmed by 3 bases and the J gene end by 6 bases; junction bases not matched to a gene: 3. The CDR3 sequence is 13 residues long. CDR3 sequence reads: CASSSGTGTEQYF. The CDR3 DNA follows: TGTGCCAGCAGCTCCGGGACAGGGACCGAGCAGTACTTC.

The sample holds a few counts of this clonotype. This rearrangement joins TRBV11-2 to TRBJ2-7; no reliable D call. This CDR3 is 15 amino acids long. V was cut by 1 base and J by 0 bases, with 10 bases left in between. CDR1 is SGHAT, CDR2 FQNNGV, per germline. CDR3: CASSLASRPSYEQYV. CDR3 DNA sequence: TGTGCCAGCAGCTTAGCGAGTAGGCCCTCCTACGAGCAGTACGTC.

This clonotype was recorded many times. The genes are TRBV20-1 and TRBJ2-1, with 7 bases identical to TRBD1. The CDR3 has 10 residues. Trimming removed 5 bases from V and 9 bases from J; junction bases left unmatched: 1. Germline CDR1 is DFQATT and CDR2 is SNEGSKA (reference sequence). The CDR3 region is CSAPGGEQFF. CDR3 sequence (DNA): TGCAGTGCTCCAGGGGGTGAGCAGTTCTTC.

CDR3 protein: CASSPTVAGGKDTQYF. The CDR3 DNA follows: TGTGCCAGCAGTCCTACCGTAGCGGGGGGCAAAGATACGCAGTATTTT. The chain is built from TRBV11-2 and TRBJ2-3; TRBD2 agrees at 10 bases. Germline trimming cut 6 bases from V and 5 bases from J; bases unmatched to any gene: 11. CDR3 length: 16 amino acids. Germline assignment: CDR1 SGHAT and CDR2 FQNNGV.

The chain uses TRBV6-7 and TRBJ2-2; D remains ambiguous. TRBV6-7 is an ORF; its function is uncertain. Deletions cut 11 bases from V and 4 bases from J, with 17 bases between. The CDR3 extends over 14 amino acids. CDR3 coding DNA: TGTGCCGGGTTTTACAGACCCATCACCGGGGAGCTGTTTTTT. It yields the protein CAGFYRPITGELFF.

This clonotype was seen a single time. The genes are TRBV12-3 or TRBV12-4 and TRBJ2-4; either TRBD1 or TRBD2 may supply D (6 bases each). CDR3 size: 16 residues. V was cut by 6 bases and J by 2 bases, with 17 bases left in between. Here the CDR3 DNA reads TGTGCCAGCAGGACTGAGGGGGGCGGGCCCAAAAACATTCAGTACTTC. It yields the protein CASRTEGGGPKNIQYF.

The chain joins TRBV18 to TRBJ1-2; D uncertain. Germline-derived CDR1 and CDR2 are KGHSH and LQKENI. This CDR3 has 13 amino acids. V lost 2 bases and J 3 bases, leaving 7 bases between the germline ends. The CDR3 loop reads CASSPGLYYGYTF. Here the CDR3 DNA reads TGTGCCAGCTCACCAGGGCTCTACTATGGCTACACCTTC.

This clonotype occurred many times. The CDR3 region is CASSLQQRSYNSPLHF. The DNA for the CDR3 is TGTGCCAGCAGCTTGCAGCAACGCTCCTATAATTCACCCCTCCACTTT. The V call is TRBV5-6, the J call TRBJ1-6; D uncertain. Germline V gives CDR1 SGHDT, CDR2 YYEEEE. The length of the CDR3 is 16 residues. The V gene lost 1 base and the J gene lost 0 bases, with 8 bases spanning the gap.